This passage covers 11 T cell receptor beta chains from one sample sequenced in a study of T-cell memory formation after mild COVID-19. TCRdb itself ran the 5' RACE reads through MiXCR, one entry per CDR3 protein. The sample lists about 360,000 distinct CDR3 sequences, under 15% seen once, with about 20% in the top ten. The sample consisted of PBMCs or a T cell subset sorted from them (not recorded which). Receptors were obtained from a young man who had mild COVID-19 (a few samples of this study predate the infection). Cell type and time point are not known.

The table lists this clonotype with many counts. The rearrangement uses TRBV2 and TRBJ2-1; a weak D match, TRBD2 (7 bases). From germline, CDR1 is SNHLY and CDR2 FYNNEI. Trimming took off 6 bases at V and 2 bases at J, with 14 bases between the two ends. The CDR3 is 15 residues long. The CDR3 DNA follows: TGTGCCAGCAGGTTAAGGGGGGGCCCCTACAATGAGCAGTTCTTC. It encodes CASRLRGGPYNEQFF.

The chain recombines TRBV20-1 with TRBJ2-7, with 9 nucleotides matching TRBD1. Germline loops: CDR1 DFQATT, CDR2 SNEGSKA (reference sequence). The CDR3 covers 15 residues. J was trimmed by 5 bases and V by 1 base; bases with no gene match: 9. The CDR3 region is CSARAAQGTGNEQYF. The DNA of the CDR3 is TGCAGTGCTAGAGCCGCTCAAGGGACAGGGAACGAGCAGTACTTC.

The gene calls are TRBV3-1 and TRBJ1-4, with TRBD1 as a possible D gene (5 bases). Germline V lookup: CDR1 LGHDT, CDR2 YNNKEL (reference sequence). This CDR3 contains 14 residues. V lost 4 bases and J lost 5, with 11 bases in between. The CDR3 sequence is CASSLGTMNEKLFF. For the CDR3, the DNA is TGTGCCAGCAGCCTCGGGACTATGAATGAAAAACTGTTTTTT.

This clonotype was counted a few times. The J gene is TRBJ2-7, the V gene TRBV13; D is uncertain. Trimming pared 4 bases from V and 9 bases from J, leaving 25 bases between. Germline V lookup: CDR1 PRHDT, CDR2 FYEKMQ (reference sequence). The CDR3 length is 16 residues. The CDR3 DNA reads TGTGCCAGCAGCTCGTCGGCAATACGGACCCCCATGAGGCAGTACTTC. This codes for CASSSSAIRTPMRQYF.

The chain is built from TRBV7-8 and TRBJ2-7; no definite D call. V was shortened by 0 bases and J by 3 bases, with 9 bases between the two germline ends. CDR3 size: 14 residues. Germline V lookup: CDR1 SGHVS, CDR2 FQNEAQ. CDR3 in DNA: TGTGCCAGCAGCTTAGCTGGCAGCCACTACGAGCAGTACTTC. Translated, it gives CASSLAGSHYEQYF.

The CDR3 nucleotides read TGTGCCAGCAGTTCCCCCGGACAGGGAGGTTCACCCCTCCACTTT. It specifies CASSSPGQGGSPLHF. The chain is built from TRBV28 and TRBJ1-6, with TRBD1 identical over 8 bases. This CDR3 is built from 15 residues. V lost 4 bases, J lost 9 bases, and 8 bases stayed unmatched. In germline, CDR1 is MDHEN, CDR2 SYDVKM.

This clonotype was observed a few times. The CDR3 here is CASSQVGDSLDNEQFF. CDR3 in DNA: TGTGCCAGCAGCCAAGTGGGAGACAGCCTAGACAATGAGCAGTTCTTC. This sequence joins TRBV3-1 and TRBJ2-1; perhaps D is TRBD1 or TRBD2 (5 bases each). The V gene's germline CDR1 is LGHDT and CDR2 YNNKEL (reference sequence). Deletions cut 1 base from V and 5 bases from J, with 15 bases between. The CDR3 totals 16 residues.

V usage is TRBV24-1 and J usage is TRBJ2-1, with TRBD2 identical over 7 bases. J gave up 6 bases and V 4 bases, and 8 bases lay outside the gene matches. In germline, CDR1 is KGHDR, CDR2 SFDVKD. The CDR3 contains 15 residues. DNA of the CDR3: TGTGCCACCAGTGACCCTAGCGGCCCTGGCAATGAGCAGTTCTTC. This translates into CATSDPSGPGNEQFF.

This clonotype has ten or more counts. The rearrangement links TRBV29-1 to TRBJ2-7; D gene unclear. Germline CDR1 reads SQVTM; CDR2 reads ANQGSEA. This CDR3 is 11 amino acids long. V lost 6 bases, J lost 9 bases, and 15 bases lay in between. CDR3 region: CSVQATSGQYF. The CDR3 DNA reads TGCAGCGTGCAGGCCACGTCGGGGCAGTACTTC.

This clonotype was seen only a few times. The chain joins TRBV12-3 or TRBV12-4 to TRBJ1-5; 7 positions match TRBD1. V lost 7 bases, J lost 6 bases, and 9 bases stayed unmatched. This CDR3 spans 14 amino acids. DNA for the CDR3: TGTGCCAGCACATGGGGGACAGCGGGTCAGCCCCAGCATTTT. Translated, it gives CASTWGTAGQPQHF.

V usage is TRBV2 and J usage is TRBJ2-5, with D maybe TRBD1 (5 bases). The germline V and J ends were trimmed by 10 bases and 4 bases, with 19 bases remaining between them. Germline lookup yields CDR1 SNHLY and CDR2 FYNNEI. The CDR3 is 14 residues long. In nucleotides, the CDR3 is TGTGCCATCATCCTGGAAGGGGATTTAGAGACCCAGTACTTC. Protein: CAIILEGDLETQYF.